What follows are 20 T cell receptor beta chains derived from one specimen sequenced in a study of CXCR3-negative and CXCR3-positive naive CD8 T cells. General study findings and limits: Compared with CXCR3-negative naive cells, CXCR3-positive naive cells showed more hydrophobic TRB CDR3s.

Carrying UMI labels, the TRB cDNA libraries were prepared through 5' RACE. TCRdb re-called the 5' RACE reads, yielding one record per CDR3 amino acid sequence without DNA. This sample's table has 60,000 to 70,000 distinct CDR3 sequences. Antigens of these TCRs are unknown. The specimen was naive CXCR3+ CD8+ T cells from blood. Described subset: CD45RO-CCR7+CD27+CD95- naive CD8+ T cells expressing CXCR3 (TNR3+). These receptors were taken from a human donor in good health. Some clones in this sample may be carry-over from other donors' samples.

This chain joins TRBV27 and TRBJ2-3; TCRdb names TRBD2, which stays unverified in the absence of DNA. Germline CDR1 and CDR2: MNHEY and SMNVEV (reference sequence). The CDR3 totals 14 residues. CDR3 sequence: CASTGGGDTDTQYF.

The chain recombines TRBV12-3 or TRBV12-4 with TRBJ2-2; there is no DNA to check the TCRdb D call of TRBD1. This CDR3 is built from 15 residues. The CDR3 sequence: CASSFLQGADGELFF.

The chain couples TRBV7-9 to TRBJ2-1; TCRdb returns TRBD2, unconfirmable since there is no DNA. Germline CDR1 reads SEHNR; CDR2 reads FQNEAQ (reference sequence). The CDR3 has 20 amino acids. The CDR3 spells CASSLGSGTSGGPAFNEQFF. Full variable domain (rest looked up from reference TRBV7-9 and TRBJ2-1): DTGVSQNPRHKITKRGQNVTFRCDPISEHNRLYWYRQTLGQGPEFLTYFQNEAQLEKSRLLSDRFSAERPKGSFSTLEIQRTEQGDSAMYLCASSLGSGTSGGPAFNEQFFGPGTRLTVL.

The rearrangement links TRBV28 to TRBJ2-3; the D gene TCRdb calls, TRBD1, cannot be checked with no DNA. From germline, CDR1 is MDHEN and CDR2 SYDVKM. This CDR3 region has 14 residues. CDR3 loop: CASSFVAGTDTQYF.

This chain connects TRBV6-2 or TRBV6-3 to TRBJ2-3. The germline V gene encodes CDR1 MNHEY and CDR2 SVGEGT. The CDR3 is 14 amino acids. CDR3: CASSYSTSTDTQYF.

This chain connects TRBV28 to TRBJ1-2; TCRdb picks TRBD1, but there is no DNA to check that call. This CDR3 spans 15 amino acids. CDR1 MDHEN and CDR2 SYDVKM come from the germline V gene. CDR3 sequence reads: CASSFTGEGVDGYTF.

The V call is TRBV10-3, the J call TRBJ2-4; TCRdb's D gene call, TRBD1, goes unchecked for lack of DNA. The CDR3 is made up of 15 amino acids. Per germline, CDR1 ENHRY and CDR2 SYGVKD. The CDR3 sequence: CAISESETGSNIQYF.

J is TRBJ2-3 and V is TRBV7-6; absent DNA, TCRdb's TRBD1 call cannot be checked. Germline-derived CDR1 and CDR2 are SGHVS and FNYEAQ. This CDR3 is built from 13 residues. Here the CDR3 reads CASSWGSTDTQYF. The full variable domain, rest sourced from reference TRBV7-6 and TRBJ2-3, is GAGVSQSPRYKVTKRGQDVALRCDPISGHVSLYWYRQALGQGPEFLTYFNYEAQQDKSGLPNDRFSAERPEGSISTLTIQRTEQRDSAMYRCASSWGSTDTQYFGPGTRLTVL.

V and J are TRBV11-2 and TRBJ2-3; without DNA, the TCRdb call of TRBD1 cannot be checked. CDR1 SGHAT and CDR2 FQNNGV come from the germline V gene. The CDR3 is 15 residues long. CDR3 in amino acids: CASSPGQGGTDTQYF.

The rearrangement uses TRBV7-6 and TRBJ1-5. Germline V gene data show CDR1 as SGHVS and CDR2 as FNYEAQ. The CDR3 runs to 12 residues. CDR3 loop: CASSQGPGPQHF.

The chain links TRBV7-2 to TRBJ2-7; the D call of TRBD2 rests on TCRdb alone, since no DNA is present to check it. The germline V gene has CDR1 SGHTA and CDR2 FQGNSA. CDR3 length equals 18 residues. This chain's CDR3 is CASSPPGTTELWRYEQYF. The variable domain in full, with the rest retrieved from reference TRBV7-2 and TRBJ2-7, is GAGVSQSPSNKVTEKGKDVELRCDPISGHTALYWYRQSLGQGLEFLIYFQGNSAPDKSGLPSDRFSAERTGGSVSTLTIQRTQQEDSAVYLCASSPPGTTELWRYEQYFGPGTRLTVT.

The V and J genes are TRBV9 and TRBJ2-3; lacking DNA, the TRBD1 call made by TCRdb goes unchecked. This CDR3 has 18 residues. The germline gives CDR1 SGDLS, CDR2 YYNGEE. CDR3 in amino acids: CASSVDAGGLGGTDTQYF.

The CDR3 sequence: CSARQGSNEKLFF. The chain couples TRBV29-1 to TRBJ1-4; without DNA, the TCRdb call of TRBD1 cannot be checked. Germline assignment: CDR1 SQVTM and CDR2 ANQGSEA. The CDR3 contains 13 residues.

This chain joins TRBV7-9 and TRBJ2-7; TCRdb's D call of TRBD1 is untestable without DNA. CDR1 SEHNR and CDR2 FQNEAQ come from the germline V gene (reference sequence). The CDR3 contains 15 residues. The CDR3 loop reads CASSQPGTGVYEQYF.

The rearrangement joins TRBV6-5 to TRBJ2-2; TCRdb gives TRBD1 as the D gene, but with no DNA this cannot be confirmed. The germline CDR1 and CDR2 sequences are MNHEY and SVGAGI. The CDR3 has 16 residues. CDR3 in amino acids: CASSYSGTRNTGELFF.

The genes are TRBV20-1 and TRBJ1-6; TCRdb's assignment of TRBD1 cannot be checked, as there is no DNA. This CDR3 contains 18 residues. Germline V gene data show CDR1 as DFQATT and CDR2 as SNEGSKA (reference sequence). CDR3 sequence reads: CSARDRGHAYSYNSPLHF.

The J gene is TRBJ1-5, the V gene TRBV28; TCRdb outputs TRBD1, but without DNA this stays unchecked. This CDR3 contains 15 residues. Germline V CDR1 and CDR2: MDHEN, SYDVKM. The CDR3 is CASSLGTYSNQPQHF.

This chain links TRBV7-9 with TRBJ1-5; TCRdb selects TRBD1, and the lack of DNA leaves this call unchecked. The germline CDR1 and CDR2 sequences are SEHNR and FQNEAQ (reference sequence). This CDR3 contains 20 residues. CDR3 in amino acids: CASSSGQGQGRGFVGQPQHF.

The chain carries TRBV20-1 and TRBJ2-7; TCRdb's assignment of TRBD1 cannot be checked, as there is no DNA. There are 12 residues in the CDR3. CDR1 DFQATT and CDR2 SNEGSKA come from the germline V gene (reference sequence). The CDR3 loop is CSARSTGDEQYF.

This sequence joins TRBV29-1 and TRBJ2-7; as DNA is missing, the TRBD2 call by TCRdb cannot be tested. The CDR3 has 16 residues. Germline V gene data show CDR1 as SQVTM and CDR2 as ANQGSEA. CDR3 in amino acids: CSVEFAEAGGPYEQYF.